The entry below gives a single TCR beta chain sequence along with its context. The target antigen is unknown. This specimen comes from a study of T cells expressing NK-cell markers. Study information: Researchers got TCR beta repertoires out of sorted CD3+CD56+NKG2C+, CD3+CD56+NKG2C- and CD3+CD56-NKG2C+ T cells. Most of the eight sequenced donors were HCMV-seropositive; one was seronegative.

TCRdb reprocessed the 5' RACE reads and stores each CDR3 protein as one record, lacking DNA. The sample has approximately 420,000 distinct CDR3 sequences; the top ten hold about 10%. Study-wide points: The share of CD8+ T cells held by dominant NKG2C+ clonotypes was about 1.0-7.5% in roughly 6 donors. Uncertainty persisted over the HCMV specificity of expanded NKG2C+ T cell clones.

CDR1 is SGHNT and CDR2 is YENEEA in the germline V gene. CDR3 length equals 14 residues. The rearrangement joins TRBV11-3 to TRBJ1-4. The sample comprised blood T cells: a sorted CD56 or NKG2C T cell subset, CD4+ or CD8+ T cells, or bulk PBMC T cells (not recorded which). The receptor was isolated from a woman aged 50 to 60 in good health. CDR3 sequence reads: CASSLVGFNEKLFF.